The T cell receptor (beta chain) under discussion was sequenced for a study of T cell responses to AZD1222 COVID-19 vaccine. Study outcomes and limitations: At study baseline, merely six AZD1222 recipients were seropositive.

About this clone itself: Antigen: not known.

This CDR3 has 15 residues. The germline V and J ends were trimmed by 4 bases and 3 bases, with 16 bases remaining between them. The germline CDR1 and CDR2 sequences are KGHSH and LQKENI. Clones were read by immunoSEQ multiplex PCR, and TCRdb kept only the in-frame ones, dropping some. The table includes approximately 150,000 clones, roughly 85% detected once. The clonotype comes from an adult who received the AZD1222 COVID-19 vaccine. This chain uses TRBV18 with TRBJ2-7; perhaps D is TRBD1 or TRBD2 (6 bases each). This specimen was peripheral blood, taken 28 days after the second AZD1222 dose. This CDR3 reads CASSRRDNGFYEQYF. The CDR3, as DNA: TGTGCCAGCTCACGGAGGGACAACGGATTCTACGAGCAGTACTTC. The full variable domain, completed using reference TRBV18 and TRBJ2-7, is NAGVMQNPRHLVRRRGQEARLRCSPMKGHSHVYWYRQLPEEGLKFMVYLQKENIIDESGMPKERFSAEFPKEGPSILRIQQVVRGDSAAYFCASSRRDNGFYEQYFGPGTRLTVT.